This TCR beta chain was captured by sequencing in a study of molecular identifiers for immune sequencing clone quantification (dated by TCRdb to the late 2010s). General notes on the study: For a replicate experiment, the RNA from either about 20,000 or 100,000 naive CD8 T cells was divided into five aliquots, and four of those aliquots went on to sequencing. This methods study used CD8 T cells to benchmark TCR RNA copy counting and molecular-identifier clustering-based TCR repertoire sequencing (MIDCIRS). What the study reported, not specific to this receptor: Spiked-in Jurkat TCR RNA equal to a single cell's worth was reported to be detectable even within one million naive CD8 T cells. Highly expanded clone sizes could be underestimated if identical TCR molecules share a barcode. In CMV-specific effector cells, clones with more than 20 RNA copies accounted for over 97% of molecules, whereas in naive cells such clones accounted for under 1%. The naive libraries included spiked-in Jurkat TCR RNA (around 10 copies' worth), and this RNA is not part of the donor repertoire. When barcode sub-clustering was left out, chimeric consensus sequences inflated TCR diversity, with chimeras reaching as high as 47%. Modeling indicated approximately 3.2 TCR RNA copies recovered per cell, compared with roughly 9.7 by digital PCR, which implies a capture efficiency of approximately 30%.

The receptor library was made with PCR. TCRdb lists the instrument as Illumina HiSeq 4000. Preparation of bulk TCR libraries followed a previously described approach, with the TCR primers listed in Table S5. Total RNA was purified with the Qiagen AllPrep DNA/RNA kit. Before any analysis, reads coming from multiple sequencing runs of the same library were combined into one pool. As for the authors' bioinformatics: Reads were retained only if their TCR constant sequence matched exactly, and those retained reads were trimmed to 150 nt and grouped according to their 12-nt molecular barcodes. Reads in each barcode group were sub-clustered using a 15% Levenshtein threshold, and a quality-weighted consensus sequence was built for each RNA molecule. Non-functional sequences were removed, as were lower-count sequences one edit away from another. Barcode sub-clusters with fewer than 20% of the maximum read count were removed, based on fitting two negative binomial distributions. TCRdb reprocessed the public reads (quality trimming at Q25 with fastp, clone calling with MiXCR) and kept in-frame beta chains. When rows share a CDR3 protein, they turn into one entry using the most common DNA and genes. The V and J calls and clone size are TCRdb's, not the authors'. Present in this sample are more than 450,000 distinct CDR3 sequences, over 20% of which were seen just once. The ten largest clones capture roughly 0.81% of the sample.

Of note for this clonotype: Its antigen remains undetermined. This clone may be a read error of a much larger clone one base away.

Naive CD8 T cell libraries were made from roughly 20,000 to 1,000,000 sorted cells using 10%, 30% or 50% of purified RNA. Naive CD8 T cells were FACS-sorted as CD8+CD4-CCR7+CD45RA+ on a BD FACSAria II into RLT Plus buffer. To test detection sensitivity, Jurkat RNA equivalent to more than 9 TCR copies was spiked into samples of roughly 18,000-1,000,000 naive CD8 T cells. CD8 T cells were enriched with RosetteSep CD8+ T Cell Enrichment Cocktail and Ficoll-Paque, followed by ACK red cell lysis. The germline V gene encodes CDR1 SNHLY and CDR2 FYNNEI. Reading from cysteine to phenylalanine, the CDR3 counts 14 amino acids. Only CDR3 DNA remains: 42 bases, in frame from the first base.

Sample: naive CD8+ T cells from blood, with Jurkat cell RNA spiked in. The cell subset or site label, read with the paper, signifies: FACS-sorted CD8+CD4-CCR7+CD45RA+ naive T cells. This receptor was taken from a human donor in good health. Some libraries in this study had Jurkat cell RNA spiked in. Here the chain combines TRBV2 and TRBJ1-1; the D gene is unclear. Read as DNA, the sequence is TGTACCAGCAGTGAAAGTGGGGTCGACACTGAAGCTTTCTTT. This translates into CTSSESGVDTEAFF.